The 32 T cell receptor beta chains below all came from one sample that was sequenced in a study of blood T cell repertoires in COVID-19. TCRdb keeps only in-frame clones here, not all; method: immunoSEQ multiplex PCR. The data hold about 220,000 clones, with around 86% observed a single time. Sequenced: peripheral blood. The receptor set was obtained from a man aged 25 to 40 who had recovered from COVID-19.

This clone has a count of ten or more. For the CDR3, the DNA is TGCGCCAGCAGCCCCCCGCAGGGGGCGAGCACCGGGGAGCTGTTTTTT. Its protein product is CASSPPQGASTGELFF. This sequence joins TRBV4-1 and TRBJ2-2; TRBD1 matches 8 bases. CDR3 size: 16 residues. J gave up 4 bases and V 4 bases, and 8 bases lay outside the gene matches. Germline assignment: CDR1 MGHRA and CDR2 YSYEKL.

The chain recombines TRBV3-1 (or the pseudogene TRBV3-2) with TRBJ2-1, with D possibly being TRBD2 (7 bases). The ends were cut back, 2 bases at V and 6 bases at J, with 20 bases in the middle. CDR1 and CDR2 from the germline V gene are LGHDT and YNNKEL (reference sequence). The CDR3 contains 17 residues. CDR3 DNA: TGTGCCAGCAGCCAAACACCTTGGGGGGGCCTTACCAATGAGCAGTTCTTC. Translating it yields CASSQTPWGGLTNEQFF.

This clone was seen once. V gene TRBV4-1 combines with J gene TRBJ2-1; 8 bases fit TRBD2. Germline assignment: CDR1 MGHRA and CDR2 YSYEKL. The J segment lost 10 bases and the V segment lost 8 bases, leaving 10 bases of the junction unmatched. The CDR3 runs to 13 residues. The CDR3 here is CASAPPGGLEQFF. The CDR3 region has the DNA TGCGCCAGCGCTCCCCCGGGGGGGTTAGAGCAGTTCTTC.

CDR3 sequence reads: CASSEKGRGSYNSPLHF. The CDR3 DNA follows: TGTGCCAGCAGTGAAAAGGGAAGGGGCTCCTATAATTCACCCCTCCACTTT. This sequence joins TRBV2 and TRBJ1-6; D is perhaps TRBD1 (5 bases). V dropped 2 bases and J dropped 0 bases, with 11 bases sitting between them. Germline CDR1 SNHLY, CDR2 FYNNEI. The CDR3 consists of 17 residues.

This sequence joins TRBV19 and TRBJ2-5; possible D gene TRBD1, 5 bases. CDR1 and CDR2 from the germline V gene are LNHDA and SQIVND (reference sequence). This CDR3 is built from 13 residues. The ends were cut back, 7 bases at V and 4 bases at J, with 13 bases in the middle. The CDR3 spells CASTAWQGETQYF. CDR3 nucleotides: TGTGCCAGTACCGCTTGGCAGGGAGAGACCCAGTACTTC.

The chain joins TRBV18 to TRBJ2-1, with 7 bases fitting TRBD1. From germline, CDR1 is KGHSH and CDR2 LQKENI. Germline trimming cut 0 bases from V and 6 bases from J; bases unmatched to any gene: 5. The CDR3 consists of 15 residues. This chain's CDR3 is CASSPPSTGSNEQFF. CDR3 sequence (DNA): TGTGCCAGCTCACCACCGTCGACAGGGTCCAATGAGCAGTTCTTC.

This clone has ten or more counts. This rearrangement joins TRBV12-3 or TRBV12-4 to TRBJ1-2, with TRBD1 matching over 7 bases. With V trimmed by 5 bases and J by 6 bases, 6 bases remained unmatched. This CDR3 has 13 amino acids. Here the CDR3 DNA reads TGTGCCAGCAGTCGAACAGGGGCCCATGGCTACACCTTC. This translates into CASSRTGAHGYTF.

The chain has TRBV5-5 and TRBJ2-2, with 7 bases lining up with TRBD1. This CDR3 contains 17 residues. V lost 3 bases to trimming and J lost 2 bases; unmatched junction nucleotides: 10. Germline V CDR1 and CDR2: SGHKS, YYEKEE (reference sequence). The DNA for the CDR3 is TGTGCCAGCAGCTCAGACGGGACAGCTAGTAACACCGGGGAGCTGTTTTTT. Its protein product is CASSSDGTASNTGELFF.

The CDR3 protein is CASSYESTGELFF. The CDR3 DNA reads TGTGCCAGCAGTTACGAGTCCACCGGGGAGCTGTTTTTT. The gene calls are TRBV6-5 and TRBJ2-2; no definite D call. CDR1 and CDR2 from the germline V gene are MNHEY and SVGAGI. The V and J ends lost 2 bases and 4 bases respectively, with 5 bases between them. There are 13 residues in the CDR3.

V gene TRBV9 combines with J gene TRBJ2-4; D may be TRBD1 (5 bases). CDR1 and CDR2 (germline): SGDLS, YYNGEE. The CDR3 is 16 residues long. V dropped 4 bases and J dropped 3 bases, with 17 bases sitting between them. For the CDR3, the DNA is TGTGCCAGCAGCACACGACAGACCTCAAGCAAAAACATTCAGTACTTC. Amino acid sequence: CASSTRQTSSKNIQYF. Full variable domain (rest looked up from reference TRBV9 and TRBJ2-4): DSGVTQTPKHLITATGQRVTLRCSPRSGDLSVYWYQQSLDQGLQFLIQYYNGEERAKGNILERFSAQQFPDLHSELNLSSLELGDSALYFCASSTRQTSSKNIQYFGAGTRLSVL.

The chain carries TRBV5-1 and TRBJ1-4; no firm D call. Germline CDR1 reads SGHRS; CDR2 reads YFSETQ. The CDR3 runs to 13 residues. With 5 bases removed from V and 8 bases from J, the gap between germline ends came to 13 bases. The CDR3: CASRGSGSEKLFF. CDR3 in DNA: TGCGCCAGCAGGGGGAGCGGCTCGGAAAAACTGTTTTTT.

V and J are TRBV7-9 and TRBJ2-7, with D perhaps matching TRBD2 (6 bases). The CDR3 runs 14 residues. Per the germline V gene, CDR1 is SEHNR and CDR2 is FQNEAQ (reference sequence). Deletions cut 7 bases from V and 5 bases from J, with 18 bases between. CDR3 loop: CASTFPSEGHEQYF. DNA for the CDR3: TGTGCCAGCACCTTTCCCTCGGAGGGGCACGAGCAGTACTTC. The whole variable domain, remainder taken from reference TRBV7-9 and TRBJ2-7, is DTGVSQNPRHKITKRGQNVTFRCDPISEHNRLYWYRQTLGQGPEFLTYFQNEAQLEKSRLLSDRFSAERPKGSFSTLEIQRTEQGDSAMYLCASTFPSEGHEQYFGPGTRLTVT.

This rearrangement joins TRBV6-1 to TRBJ2-5; tentatively, D is TRBD1 (5 bases). Germline lookup yields CDR1 MNHNS and CDR2 SASEGT. Trimming took off 2 bases at V and 2 bases at J, with 6 bases between the two ends. This CDR3 contains 13 residues. The CDR3 spells CASSERGQETQYF. The CDR3 bases are TGTGCCAGCAGTGAAAGGGGTCAAGAGACCCAGTACTTC.

The chain is built from TRBV2 and TRBJ2-5, with 10 nucleotides matching TRBD2. Germline CDR1 is SNHLY and CDR2 is FYNNEI. Trimming at V came to 6 bases and at J to 2 bases, leaving 9 bases not matched to a gene. The CDR3 length is 16 residues. The CDR3 coding sequence is TGTGCCAGCAGCACCGGACTAGCGGTTAAACAAGAGACCCAGTACTTC. Encoded protein: CASSTGLAVKQETQYF.

This chain joins TRBV7-9 and TRBJ1-1; a possible D gene is TRBD1 (5 bases). CDR3 length equals 12 residues. Germline V gene lookup returns CDR1 SEHNR and CDR2 FQNEAQ (reference sequence). Trimming stripped 5 bases from V and 10 bases from J, with 14 bases between. The CDR3 reads CASSPGGGRAFF. In DNA, the CDR3 is TGTGCCAGCAGCCCGGGGGGAGGCCGAGCTTTCTTT. Looking up the rest from reference TRBV7-9 and TRBJ1-1 gives the full variable domain: DTGVSQNPRHKITKRGQNVTFRCDPISEHNRLYWYRQTLGQGPEFLTYFQNEAQLEKSRLLSDRFSAERPKGSFSTLEIQRTEQGDSAMYLCASSPGGGRAFFGQGTRLTVV.

This chain uses TRBV5-1 with TRBJ2-2, with D hard to call. Trimming took off 0 bases at V and 2 bases at J, with 11 bases between the two ends. This CDR3 comprises 16 residues. Germline V gene data show CDR1 as SGHRS and CDR2 as YFSETQ. CDR3: CASSLAYRGNTGELFF. The CDR3 bases are TGCGCCAGCAGCTTGGCGTACCGCGGAAACACCGGGGAGCTGTTTTTT.

The V gene is TRBV19, the J gene TRBJ1-2; the D is unclear. CDR1 LNHDA and CDR2 SQIVND come from the germline V gene (reference sequence). V gave up 0 bases and J gave up 5 bases, with 10 bases separating them. This CDR3 spans 14 amino acids. Here the CDR3 DNA reads TGTGCCAGTAGTATAGAAGGCGGACTGTATGGCTACACCTTC. Residues: CASSIEGGLYGYTF.

The rearrangement uses TRBV2 and TRBJ1-2; TRBD1 agrees at 8 bases. The CDR3 consists of 13 residues. The V gene end was trimmed by 6 bases and the J gene end by 4 bases; junction bases not matched to a gene: 4. Germline values: CDR1 SNHLY, CDR2 FYNNEI. Written as DNA, the CDR3 is TGTGCCAGCAGACCAGGGGGCTCCTATGGCTACACCTTC. Amino acids: CASRPGGSYGYTF.

Only one count was recorded for this clone. J is TRBJ2-5 and V is TRBV28; D may be TRBD1 (5 bases). The CDR3 has 15 residues. Germline loops: CDR1 MDHEN, CDR2 SYDVKM. The V gene lost 7 bases and the J gene lost 2 bases, with 17 bases spanning the gap. The chain's CDR3 is CASTSNWTPQETQYF. The CDR3 bases are TGTGCCAGCACTTCGAATTGGACACCGCAAGAGACCCAGTACTTC.

The CDR3 nucleotides are TGTGCCAGTAGTATGGGACAGCGGGGCAATCAGCCCCAGCATTTT. It translates to CASSMGQRGNQPQHF. The chain uses TRBV19 and TRBJ1-5, with 7 bases identical to TRBD1. The CDR3 is made up of 15 amino acids. Germline CDR1 and CDR2: LNHDA and SQIVND (reference sequence). Germline trimming cut 3 bases from V and 2 bases from J; bases unmatched to any gene: 4. The whole variable domain, remainder taken from reference TRBV19 and TRBJ1-5, is DGGITQSPKYLFRKEGQNVTLSCEQNLNHDAMYWYRQDPGQGLRLIYYSQIVNDFQKGDIAEGYSVSREKKESFPLTVTSAQKNPTAFYLCASSMGQRGNQPQHFGDGTRLSIL.

The rearrangement links TRBV19 to TRBJ2-5, with 13 bases matching TRBD2. Germline V gene lookup returns CDR1 LNHDA and CDR2 SQIVND (reference sequence). The junction had 3 bases not matched to a gene; V was cut back by 6 bases and J by 5 bases. The CDR3 is 14 amino acids. The CDR3 is CASRGLAGDETQYF. In DNA form, the CDR3 reads TGTGCCAGTAGAGGACTAGCGGGGGATGAGACCCAGTACTTC.

The rearrangement uses TRBV6-6 and TRBJ2-1; 7 positions agree with TRBD2. Trimming cost V 5 bases and J 4 bases; bases outside gene matches: 14. Germline V lookup: CDR1 MNHNY, CDR2 SVGAGI (reference sequence). CDR3 length equals 17 residues. This CDR3 reads CASSHPSSGEKYNEQFF. The CDR3, as DNA: TGTGCCAGCAGTCACCCCTCCAGCGGGGAGAAATACAATGAGCAGTTCTTC.

The V gene is TRBV13, the J gene TRBJ2-3; 12 bases line up with TRBD2. Germline V gives CDR1 PRHDT, CDR2 FYEKMQ (reference sequence). V trimming: 5 bases; J trimming: 3 bases; junction bases outside the gene matches: 15. The CDR3 has 19 amino acids. As DNA, the CDR3 is TGTGCCAGCAGCCCGAGACTAGCGGGGGATATCCGGGGGACAGATACGCAGTATTTT. This sequence encodes CASSPRLAGDIRGTDTQYF. Full variable domain (missing parts from reference TRBV13 and TRBJ2-3): AAGVIQSPRHLIKEKRETATLKCYPIPRHDTVYWYQQGPGQDPQFLISFYEKMQSDKGSIPDRFSAQQFSDYHSELNMSSLELGDSALYFCASSPRLAGDIRGTDTQYFGPGTRLTVL.

As for this clone: Other nucleotide sequences from this sample produce the same CDR3. This sequence joins TRBV10-1 and TRBJ2-1, with D tentatively TRBD2 (6 bases). Germline V lookup: CDR1 WNHNN, CDR2 SYGVQD (reference sequence). V was clipped by 3 bases and J by 4 bases, with 10 bases between them. The CDR3 has 14 amino acids. The CDR3 is CASSDGGTYNEQFF. CDR3 in DNA: TGCGCCAGCAGTGATGGTGGGACTTACAATGAGCAGTTCTTC.

The V and J genes are TRBV7-2 and TRBJ1-5, with a weak D call TRBD1 (5 bases). Germline CDR1 and CDR2: SGHTA and FQGNSA. Deletions cut 1 base from V and 8 bases from J, with 12 bases between. The CDR3 has 14 residues. The chain's CDR3 is CASSLDPTGKPQHF. CDR3 DNA: TGTGCCAGCAGCTTAGACCCTACAGGCAAGCCCCAGCATTTT.

V is TRBV10-3 and J is TRBJ1-2; 7 nucleotides line up with TRBD1. Germline CDR1 and CDR2: ENHRY and SYGVKD. The CDR3 has 13 residues. The V and J ends lost 7 bases and 6 bases, in that order; junction bases with no gene match: 8. The CDR3 sequence is CAIKTDREDGYTF. The DNA for the CDR3 is TGTGCCATCAAGACAGACAGGGAGGATGGCTACACCTTC.

The rearrangement uses TRBV6-5 and TRBJ1-5; 9 bases fit TRBD1. The CDR3 consists of 13 residues. The trim removed 7 bases at V and 4 bases at J, leaving 2 bases unmatched. Germline-derived CDR1 and CDR2 are MNHEY and SVGAGI. CDR3 residues: CASTGQGNQPQHF. The CDR3 DNA reads TGTGCCAGCACCGGACAGGGGAATCAGCCCCAGCATTTT.

V usage is TRBV27 and J usage is TRBJ2-2, with 8 bases matching TRBD2. This CDR3 spans 19 amino acids. In germline, CDR1 is MNHEY, CDR2 SMNVEV (reference sequence). With 2 bases clipped from V and 5 bases from J, the junction kept 16 bases outside the gene matches. For the CDR3, the DNA is TGTGCCAGCAGTTTACCCTCCGGGGGACGGGGGGGAGAAACCGGGGAGCTGTTTTTT. Its translation is CASSLPSGGRGGETGELFF.

The chain uses TRBV15 and TRBJ2-5; D gene unclear. Trimming removed 0 bases at V and 4 bases at J, with 6 bases between. The CDR3 consists of 13 residues. From germline, CDR1 is LNHNV and CDR2 YYDKDF (reference sequence). As DNA, the CDR3 is TGTGCCACCAGCAGAGACCGAGGAGAGACCCAGTACTTC. Protein sequence: CATSRDRGETQYF.

The chain carries TRBV27 and TRBJ1-1; D is perhaps TRBD1 (5 bases). CDR3 size: 13 residues. From germline, CDR1 is MNHEY and CDR2 SMNVEV (reference sequence). V was trimmed by 0 bases and J by 4 bases, leaving 6 bases between them. The CDR3 nucleotides read TGTGCCAGCAGTTTATCGGGGGGCACTGAAGCTTTCTTT. Amino acid sequence: CASSLSGGTEAFF.

The chain links TRBV7-9 to TRBJ2-1, with a weak D call TRBD1 (6 bases). The CDR3 loop spans 12 amino acids. The germline V and J ends were trimmed by 4 bases and 10 bases, with 11 bases remaining between them. Germline V lookup: CDR1 SEHNR, CDR2 FQNEAQ (reference sequence). The CDR3 is CASSSIDREQFF. The CDR3 nucleotides are TGTGCCAGCAGCTCGATAGACAGGGAGCAGTTCTTC.

The rearrangement links TRBV5-1 to TRBJ1-4; 7 bases line up with TRBD1. This CDR3 spans 16 amino acids. The germline V gene encodes CDR1 SGHRS and CDR2 YFSETQ. V was pared by 4 bases and J by 4 bases, with 10 bases of the junction left unmatched. The CDR3 loop is CASSLGTDRVNEKLFF. As DNA, the CDR3 is TGCGCCAGCAGCCTCGGCACCGACAGGGTTAATGAAAAACTGTTTTTT.